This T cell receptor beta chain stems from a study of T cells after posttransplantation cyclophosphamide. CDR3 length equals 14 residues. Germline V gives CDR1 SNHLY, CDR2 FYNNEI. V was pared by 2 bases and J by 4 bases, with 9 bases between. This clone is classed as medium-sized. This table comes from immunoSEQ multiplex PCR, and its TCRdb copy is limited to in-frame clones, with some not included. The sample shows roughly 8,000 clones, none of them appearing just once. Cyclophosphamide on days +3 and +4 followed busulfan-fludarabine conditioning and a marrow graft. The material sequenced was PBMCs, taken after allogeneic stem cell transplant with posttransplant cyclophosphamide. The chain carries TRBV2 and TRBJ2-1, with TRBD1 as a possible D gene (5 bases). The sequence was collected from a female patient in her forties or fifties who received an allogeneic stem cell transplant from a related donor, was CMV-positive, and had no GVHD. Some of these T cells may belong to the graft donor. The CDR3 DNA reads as TGTGCCAGCAGTGAACAGGGTCCATACAATGAGCAGTTCTTC. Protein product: CASSEQGPYNEQFF. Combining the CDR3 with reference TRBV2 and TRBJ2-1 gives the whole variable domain EPEVTQTPSHQVTQMGQEVILRCVPISNHLYFYWYRQILGQKVEFLVSFYNNEISEKSEIFDDQFSVERPDGSNFTLKIRSTKLEDSAMYFCASSEQGPYNEQFFGPGTRLTVL.